These T cell receptor beta chains were read from a single sample in a study of cytomegalovirus exposure and HLA in healthy donors. The protocol was immunoSEQ multiplex PCR, while the TCRdb copy is restricted to in-frame clones and leaves out a portion. The data contain 100,000 to 150,000 clones, approximately 75% of them singletons. The specimen was PBMCs. The receptor source for this set is a male donor in good health and CMV-seronegative. The CDR3 runs from the conserved cysteine through the conserved F or W. A D gene is named only where the DNA matches it firmly. The size field is filled for only some rows; it gives once, few, many or a size class.

.	TRBV5-1	.	TRBJ1-2	TGCGCCAGCAGCTTGGGACAGGCCGACAACTATGGCTACACCTTC	CASSLGQADNYGYTF
TRBD1	TRBV6-6	.	TRBJ1-1	TGTGCCAGCAGTTACTGGACAGGAACGATGAACACTGAAGCTTTCTTT	CASSYWTGTMNTEAFF
.	TRBV11-2	.	TRBJ2-4	TGTGCCAGCAACGGGCTCTGGGAGAACATTCAGTACTTC	CASNGLWENIQYF
.	TRBV4-1	.	TRBJ1-2	TGCGCCAGCAGCCGGAAAGCCAGGGACATACAGGGAGCTAACTATGGCTACACCTTC	CASSRKARDIQGANYGYTF
.	TRBV5-4	.	TRBJ2-5	TGTGCCAGCAGCTTGGCCGGACAGCAAGAGACCCAGTACTTC	CASSLAGQQETQYF
.	TRBV10-3	.	TRBJ2-1	TGTGCCATCAGCCGGGACTCCTACAATGAGCAGTTCTTC	CAISRDSYNEQFF
.	TRBV7-6	.	TRBJ1-1	TGTGCCAGCAGCTTAGGTCAGAACACTGAAGCTTTCTTT	CASSLGQNTEAFF
.	TRBV30	.	TRBJ1-2	TGTGCCTGGAGTGTAGGCGGCAGTTCCAACTATGGCTACACCTTC	CAWSVGGSSNYGYTF
TRBD1	TRBV14	.	TRBJ2-2	TGTGCCAGCAGCCGACAGGGTAGCGGGGAGCTGTTTTTT	CASSRQGSGELFF
TRBD1	TRBV4-3	once	TRBJ2-3	TGCGCCAGCAGCCGTAAGGGACAGGCTAGCACAGATACGCAGTATTTT	CASSRKGQASTDTQYF
TRBD1	TRBV7-9	.	TRBJ1-2	TGTGCCAGCAGCTTATTGGACAGGCTTAACTATGGCTACACCTTC	CASSLLDRLNYGYTF
.	TRBV15	.	TRBJ2-3	TGTGCCACCAGCAGAGTGTCAGGGCCCCGAGGAGATACGCAGTATTTT	CATSRVSGPRGDTQYF
TRBD1	TRBV27	few	TRBJ1-5	TGTGCCAGCAGTTTATTTGGAGGGACAGGGGCTCGACAGCCCCAGCATTTT	CASSLFGGTGARQPQHF
.	TRBV30	once	TRBJ1-1	TGTGCCTGGAGTCAGGGCGTCGGCACTGAAGCTTTCTTT	CAWSQGVGTEAFF
.	TRBV5-6	.	TRBJ2-2	TGTGCCAGCAGCTTCAATACAGGGCCGGCGAACACCGGGGAGCTGTTTTTT	CASSFNTGPANTGELFF
TRBD1	TRBV7-8	.	TRBJ1-5	TGTGCCAGCAGCAAGGGGGCCGGTGGCAATCAGCCCCAGCATTTT	CASSKGAGGNQPQHF
TRBD2	TRBV27	.	TRBJ2-7	TGTGCCAGCCGGGGGGGATTTGAGTCCGAGCAGTACTTC	CASRGGFESEQYF
.	TRBV5-1	.	TRBJ1-6	TGCGCCAGCAGCGCCTATCCCGAAAGCTCCTATAATTCACCCCTCCACTTT	CASSAYPESSYNSPLHF
.	TRBV21-1	.	TRBJ1-6	TGTGCCAGCAGCAAAGGCGGGCTCTGGGGTAATTCACCCCTCCACTTT	CASSKGGLWGNSPLHF
.	TRBV4-3	.	TRBJ1-6	TGCGCCAGCAGCTGGGCACAGGGAGGGTCCTATAATTCACCCCTCCACTTT	CASSWAQGGSYNSPLHF
TRBD2	TRBV7-9	.	TRBJ2-5	TGTGCCAGCAGCCTCCTAGCGGGGGTACAAGAGACCCAGTACTTC	CASSLLAGVQETQYF
TRBD1	TRBV6-5	.	TRBJ1-3	TGTGCCAGCAGGCGACAGGGAACGAGAGGAAACACCATATATTTT	CASRRQGTRGNTIYF
.	TRBV5-1	once	TRBJ1-4	TGCGCCAGCAGCTTGAATGTCGGCAGGCGGGATGAAAAACTGTTTTTT	CASSLNVGRRDEKLFF
TRBD1	TRBV7-2	.	TRBJ1-4	TGTGCCAGCAGCGCCGGGGCAGGGGGGAATGAAAAACTGTTTTTT	CASSAGAGGNEKLFF
.	TRBV4-1	.	TRBJ2-1	TGCGCCAGCAGCCAAGTAGGGACAAATGAGCAGTTCTTC	CASSQVGTNEQFF
.	TRBV5-1	.	TRBJ2-1	TGCGCCAGCAGCTTTAACAATGAGCAGTTCTTC	CASSFNNEQFF
.	TRBV29-1	.	TRBJ1-4	TGCAGCGTTCCGAGTGCAACTAATGAAAAACTGTTTTTT	CSVPSATNEKLFF
TRBD1	TRBV19	.	TRBJ1-2	TGTGCCAGTAGTAGAGGACAGGGAGCTAACTATGGCTACACCTTC	CASSRGQGANYGYTF
TRBD2	TRBV5-4	.	TRBJ2-5	TGTGCCAGCAGCATCGGGGGGGGAGATGGAGAGACCCAGTACTTC	CASSIGGGDGETQYF
TRBD1	TRBV7-2	.	TRBJ2-3	TGTGCCAGCAGCTCCCCGACAGGGACAGATACGCAGTATTTT	CASSSPTGTDTQYF
TRBD1	TRBV15	.	TRBJ2-4	TGTGCCACCAGCAGAGCAGGACAGGGAGTGATGGACATTCAGTACTTC	CATSRAGQGVMDIQYF
.	TRBV5-1	once	TRBJ2-3	TGCGCCAGCAGCCCAACTTGGCGACAGAACACAGATACGCAGTATTTT	CASSPTWRQNTDTQYF
.	TRBV18	once	TRBJ1-2	TGTGCCAGCTCACATGGCAGGGATGGCTACACCTTC	CASSHGRDGYTF
.	TRBV7-9	.	TRBJ2-3	TGTGCCAGCAGCTATCTTAAAAAAATAGTGGAGGGTCGCACAGATACGCAGTATTTT	CASSYLKKIVEGRTDTQYF
TRBD1	TRBV5-6	.	TRBJ2-7	TGTGCCAGCAGCGGCCGGGGACAGGGGGCGATCGAGCAGTACTTC	CASSGRGQGAIEQYF
TRBD2	TRBV27	.	TRBJ2-5	TGTGCCAGCAGTAAGCAGCGGGGGCCGCAAGAGACCCAGTACTTC	CASSKQRGPQETQYF
.	TRBV18	.	TRBJ2-3	TGTGCCAGCTCACCAGCCGGCAGAGGGACAGATACGCAGTATTTT	CASSPAGRGTDTQYF
.	TRBV7-9	.	TRBJ2-7	TGTGCCAGCAGCTTGGGGGGACCGACCTACGAGCAGTACTTC	CASSLGGPTYEQYF
.	TRBV29-1	once	TRBJ1-2	TGCAGCGTAGAAGGGGGAGGCGCTGGCTACACCTTC	CSVEGGGAGYTF
.	TRBV25-1	.	TRBJ1-2	TGTGCCAGCAGTGGGGCAGGCGGGGATCGTGGCTACACCTTC	CASSGAGGDRGYTF
.	TRBV7-9	.	TRBJ1-2	TGTGCCAGCAGACGGACGGGGGAAGGCTACACCTTC	CASRRTGEGYTF
.	TRBV11-3	.	TRBJ2-3	TGTGCCAGCGGACGAGGGGATACGCAGTATTTT	CASGRGDTQYF
.	TRBV6-5	.	TRBJ1-4	TGTGCCAGCAGCCGCCATGTAGGCGGTGATGAAAAACTGTTTTTT	CASSRHVGGDEKLFF
TRBD1	TRBV18	.	TRBJ1-1	TGTGCCAGCTCACCGGCGGACAGGGAGGCTGAAGCTTTCTTT	CASSPADREAEAFF